This TCR beta chain was retrieved from a study of T cell responses to AZD1222 COVID-19 vaccine (dated by TCRdb to the early 2020s). For context, the study as a whole: AZD1222 recipients with second doses at about 4 weeks or about 12 weeks were pooled, because spike-specific TCR depth and breadth did not differ between schedules. Trial participants were enrolled by age into subgroups of 18-55, 56-69 and 70-plus years, and around 140, 26 and 57 TCR-sequenced participants, respectively, were included in these subgroups. TCR sequencing was performed for 230 to 250 trial participants, of whom about 200 were given two doses of AZD1222 and around 25 were given two doses of MenACWY control vaccine. Beyond this particular receptor, the publication reports: In the small 56-69-year group, the increase in depth fell short of significance, most likely because of low power. Only a handful of AZD1222 recipients were SARS-CoV-2 seropositive at baseline, limiting conclusions about previously exposed vaccinees. CD4 TCRs associated with the vaccine covered the entire spike protein, and the dominant responses were in regions 160-218 and 743-854. Spike-specific TCR breadth and depth rose significantly after two AZD1222 doses compared with day 0 and with MenACWY recipients. Because no day 14 peak-response samples were available, the repertoires could be characterized only after the peak T cell response. Nearly half of unique spike-specific TCRs reportedly recognized epitopes outside regions mutated in the B.1.351 and B.1.1.7 variants. Most participants were white British and females outnumbered males, and the authors suggested that clonal diversity may have been underestimated.

Concerning this clone: Its antigen is currently not known. Base qualities are not provided; no much larger clone lies one nucleotide away.

Trimming accounts for 6 bases at V and 8 bases at J, while the number of junction bases matched to no gene is 6. The germline V gene (reference sequence) supplies CDR1 DFQATT and CDR2 SNEGSKA. From the cysteine through the phenylalanine, the CDR3 covers 11 amino acids. This entry keeps only the CDR3 DNA: 33 bases, framed from base 1. The time point label on this specimen signifies: baseline before first vaccination. Samples from vaccinated people were obtained from the UK trials COV001 and COV002, which included a single-blind randomized controlled phase 2/3 trial of AZD1222 (ChAdOx1 nCoV-19) in healthy adults. For TCRbeta chain sequencing, PBMC samples from trial participants were taken at day 0 and at day 28 after the second dose. The CDR3 regions of human TCRbeta chains were subjected to immunosequencing. As for how the authors treated the data: TCRs in the repertoires were compared against a reference library of SARS-CoV-2-specific TCRs that had been generated with the MIRA antigen-specificity platform. Breadth was defined as the fraction of unique TCRs that were SARS-CoV-2-associated. Depth was defined as the fraction of total T cells that were SARS-CoV-2-associated. Using the MIRA data, each spike-specific TCR was mapped to the spike region that the TCR reacts to and placed in a CD4 or CD8 class. Log10-transformed breadth and depth values were compared by one-way ANOVA with Sidak's multiple comparisons tests. Imported from immuneACCESS, the table was reduced by TCRdb to in-frame sequences with V and J called. These copies leave out some clones; in studies compared against another copy, an unresolved V gene accounts for under half, and the cause of the remainder is not known. The V and J calls and clone size are taken from that table; D and trimming were inferred from the DNA. In all, the sample holds 100,000 to 150,000 clones, and 75% to 90% of those were seen once. 2.5% to 4% of the sample is taken by the ten largest.

The V gene is TRBV20-1 and the J gene is TRBJ2-7, and TRBD1 matches 8 of the central bases. The sequence was collected from an adult in good health. The specimen was peripheral blood, collected on day 0 of AZD1222 vaccination. The CDR3: CSARQGNKQYF. The DNA sequence reads TGCAGTGCCCGACAGGGGAATAAGCAGTACTTC.